This TCR beta chain was sequenced in a study of spatial heterogeneity in lung cancer. Ten or more counts support this clonotype. Because the library targeted alpha chains, this beta chain is an off-target read whose size means little. As to time point: sample taken at primary tumor resection. Whole RNA came from tumor, nontumor lung or frozen PBMC and was sequenced without being sorted. MiXCR, run by TCRdb on the 5' RACE reads, gives a single entry per CDR3 protein. Among around 10,000 distinct CDR3 sequences, roughly 4% were seen once, and the ten largest hold 6.5% to 9.5%. This CDR3 spans 13 amino acids. The germline CDR1 and CDR2 sequences are MNHEY and SVGAGI. After removal of 5 bases from V and 4 bases from J, the junction contained 4 bases not matched to a gene.

This receptor was identified in a male donor with early-stage non-small cell lung cancer. Material: normal lung tissue next to the tumor, obtained at surgery. V usage is TRBV6-5 and J usage is TRBJ1-2; 7 bases map to TRBD1. CDR3 sequence: CASSPDRLYGYTF. The CDR3 nucleotides are TGTGCCAGCAGTCCGGACAGGCTCTATGGCTACACCTTC.